This T cell receptor beta chain emerged from a study of PD-1 blockade in classical Hodgkin lymphoma. Study outcomes and limitations: Healthy donors reportedly exceeded newly diagnosed patients in baseline TCR diversity.

The CDR3 has 17 residues. V dropped 4 bases and J dropped 3; count of bases not matched to a gene: 5. As for this clone: Antigen specificity is unknown.

The time point: cycle 4 day 1 (C4D1), after 6 weeks of nivolumab. With no exception, relapse followed autologous stem cell transplantation in all patients, and brentuximab vedotin exposure varied. Investigators obtained CD8+ T cells from thawed PBMCs by magnetic negative selection. TCRdb's table, derived via immunoSEQ multiplex PCR, lists solely in-frame clones and lacks some. The sample holds 4,900 or so clones; around two thirds are singletons and the top ten take roughly 26%. This TCR was recovered from a human donor with classical Hodgkin lymphoma. The V and J genes are TRBV23-1 and TRBJ2-3; TRBD2 agrees at 15 bases. TRBV23-1 is classed as an ORF, of uncertain function. This specimen consisted of CD8+ T cells from blood, obtained before the fourth cycle of nivolumab. In DNA form, the CDR3 reads TGCGCCAGCAGTCGGAGGGGACTAGCGGGAGGAACAGATACGCAGTATTTT. This sequence encodes CASSRRGLAGGTDTQYF.